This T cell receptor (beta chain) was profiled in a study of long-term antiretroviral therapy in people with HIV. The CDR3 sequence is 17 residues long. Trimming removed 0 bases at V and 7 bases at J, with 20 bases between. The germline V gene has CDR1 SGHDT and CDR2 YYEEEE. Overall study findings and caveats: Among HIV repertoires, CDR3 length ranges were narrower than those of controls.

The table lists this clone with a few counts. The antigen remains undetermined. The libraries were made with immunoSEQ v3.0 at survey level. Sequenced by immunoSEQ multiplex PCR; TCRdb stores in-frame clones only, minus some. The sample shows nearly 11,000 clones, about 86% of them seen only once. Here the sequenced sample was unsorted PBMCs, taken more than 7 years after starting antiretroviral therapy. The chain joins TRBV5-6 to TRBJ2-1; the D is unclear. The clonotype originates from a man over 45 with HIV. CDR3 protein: CASSLGNDFSNWNEQFF. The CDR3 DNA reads TGTGCCAGCAGCTTGGGTAATGACTTCTCCAATTGGAATGAGCAGTTCTTC.